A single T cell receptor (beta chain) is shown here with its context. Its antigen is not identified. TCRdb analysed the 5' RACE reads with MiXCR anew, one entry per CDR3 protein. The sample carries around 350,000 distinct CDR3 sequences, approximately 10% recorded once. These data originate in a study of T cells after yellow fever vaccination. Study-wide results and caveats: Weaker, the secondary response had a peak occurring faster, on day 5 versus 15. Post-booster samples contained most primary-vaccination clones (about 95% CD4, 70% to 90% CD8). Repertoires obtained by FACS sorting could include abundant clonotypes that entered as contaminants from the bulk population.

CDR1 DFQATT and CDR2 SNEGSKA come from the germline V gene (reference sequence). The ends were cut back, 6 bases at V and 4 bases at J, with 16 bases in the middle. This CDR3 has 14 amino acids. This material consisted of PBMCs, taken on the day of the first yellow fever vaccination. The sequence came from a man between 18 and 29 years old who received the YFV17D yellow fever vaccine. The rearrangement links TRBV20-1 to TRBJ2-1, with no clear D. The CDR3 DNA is TGCAGTGCCCTTAAACCGGACCGGTACAATGAGCAGTTCTTC. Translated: CSALKPDRYNEQFF.